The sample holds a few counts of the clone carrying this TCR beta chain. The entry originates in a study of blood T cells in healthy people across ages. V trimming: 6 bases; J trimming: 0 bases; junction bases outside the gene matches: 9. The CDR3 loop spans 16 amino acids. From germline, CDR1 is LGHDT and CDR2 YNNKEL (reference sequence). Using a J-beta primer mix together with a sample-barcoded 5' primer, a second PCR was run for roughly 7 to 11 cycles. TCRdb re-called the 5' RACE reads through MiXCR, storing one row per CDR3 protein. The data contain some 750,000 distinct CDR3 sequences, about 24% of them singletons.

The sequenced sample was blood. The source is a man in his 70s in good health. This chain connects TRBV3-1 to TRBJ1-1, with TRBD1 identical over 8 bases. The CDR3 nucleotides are TGTGCCAGCAGGTTAACCGGGACAGGAGTGAACACTGAAGCTTTCTTT. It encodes CASRLTGTGVNTEAFF.